A single T cell receptor beta chain is shown here with its context. Its antigen is still unknown. This specimen comes from a study of OX40 agonist ivuxolimab in advanced cancers. The overall study: Eligibility rules accepted prior anti-PD-1, anti-PD-L1 or anti-CTLA-4 therapy, and around 38% had some. Three partial responders included one hepatocellular carcinoma patient and two cutaneous melanoma patients. Study findings and constraints: Averaging showed that CD8+ T cells had more expanded clones than CD4+ did. Blood T cells, both CD4+ and CD8+, expanded clonally by week 6 at 0.1 to 3.0 mg/kg.

Clones were sequenced by immunoSEQ multiplex PCR, and TCRdb holds only the in-frame ones, with some missing. Of 55,000 to 70,000 clones listed, 80% are singletons. There are 14 residues in the CDR3. V dropped 7 bases and J dropped 6 bases, with 15 bases sitting between them. Germline CDR1 and CDR2: SNHLY and FYNNEI. The input for sequencing was CD4+ or CD8+ T cells sorted from blood, taken in a trial of the OX40 agonist ivuxolimab. J is TRBJ2-2 and V is TRBV2, with D possibly called TRBD1 or TRBD2 (6 bases each). This TCR came from an adult with an advanced solid tumor such as melanoma, head and neck, liver or kidney cancer. CDR3 nucleotide sequence: TGTGCCAGCAAATGGGGGGCCCGCGCCGGGGAGCTGTTTTTT. This gives the protein CASKWGARAGELFF.